These 23 T cell receptor beta chains originate from one sample sequenced in a study of T cells in Graves' hyperthyroidism and ophthalmopathy. The source material, RNA transcripts, was used to amplify TCR beta CDR3 regions. The TCR CDR3 was amplified in a first-round RT-PCR using the HTBI primer set. Each CDR3 protein is one row after TCRdb ran MiXCR on the multiplex PCR reads. The data contain approximately 500,000 distinct CDR3 sequences, under 60% of them seen just once; the ten biggest clones take up around 7.7%. The sequencing sample was made of peripheral blood or thyroid tissue (not recorded which). The receptors derive from a woman younger than 30 with Graves' hyperthyroidism.

The rearrangement uses TRBV7-6 and TRBJ1-6, with D possibly matching TRBD1 (5 bases). The V end was cut by 0 bases, the J end by 13 bases, with 16 bases between. Germline lookup yields CDR1 SGHVS and CDR2 FNYEAQ. The CDR3 loop spans 15 amino acids. The CDR3 protein is CASSLAQDSNQPLHF. Here the CDR3 DNA reads TGTGCCAGCAGCTTAGCACAGGATAGCAATCAGCCCCTCCACTTT.

In this sample, this clonotype turned up many times. This chain connects TRBV5-1 to TRBJ1-1; D not certain. The germline V gene encodes CDR1 SGHRS and CDR2 YFSETQ. The CDR3 covers 13 residues. V shed 5 bases and J shed 3 bases, with 11 bases lying between them. CDR3 loop: CASRLASHTEAFF. CDR3 nucleotide sequence: TGCGCCAGCAGACTTGCGTCCCACACTGAAGCTTTCTTT. The full variable domain, its missing parts supplied by reference TRBV5-1 and TRBJ1-1, is KAGVTQTPRYLIKTRGQQVTLSCSPISGHRSVSWYQQTPGQGLQFLFEYFSETQRNKGNFPGRFSGRQFSNSRSEMNVSTLELGDSALYLCASRLASHTEAFFGQGTRLTVV.

The chain has TRBV10-2 and TRBJ2-5; 8 bases are a match to TRBD1. CDR1 is WSHSY and CDR2 is SAAADI in the germline V gene. The CDR3 sequence is 16 residues long. Trimming took 8 bases from V and 0 from J; bases not matched to a gene: 11. The chain's CDR3 is CASHAPGQGNQETQYF. The DNA for the CDR3 is TGCGCCAGCCACGCCCCCGGACAGGGAAACCAAGAGACCCAGTACTTC.

The chain joins TRBV25-1 to TRBJ1-5, with 10 bases aligning to TRBD1. The germline V gene has CDR1 MGHDK and CDR2 SYGVNS. The CDR3 is made up of 15 amino acids. CDR3 loop: CARILFGTGDQPQHF. CDR3 in DNA: TGTGCTAGAATTCTTTTCGGGACAGGGGACCAGCCCCAGCATTTT.

With regard to this clonotype: A read error is possible here, since a much larger clone lies one base away. The chain joins TRBV5-1 to TRBJ2-5; TRBD2 matches at 14 bases. CDR3 length: 15 residues. Germline CDR1 is SGHRS and CDR2 is YFSETQ. The chain's CDR3 is CASSSTSGRAETQCF. The CDR3 DNA sequence: TGCGCCAGCAGCTCGACTAGCGGGAGGGCGGAGACCCAGTGCTTC.

In the case of this clonotype: Being one base from a much bigger clone, this may be a read error. Without the conserved terminal phenylalanine or tryptophan, this CDR3 likely stems from a read error. Here the CDR3 DNA reads TGTGCCAGCAGCCATAGCGGGATCCAACAAGAGACCCAGTACCTC. Its translation: CASSHSGIQQETQYL. The chain couples TRBV2 to TRBJ2-5; 8 bases agree with TRBD2. This CDR3 is built from 15 residues. CDR1 is SNHLY, CDR2 FYNNEI, per germline. V lost 6 bases, J lost 2 bases, and 8 bases stayed unmatched.

This clonotype was seen more than once but under ten times. V is TRBV29-1 and J is TRBJ2-3; D is possibly TRBD2 (5 bases). Trimming stripped 6 bases from V and 0 bases from J, with 10 bases between. Germline lookup yields CDR1 SQVTM and CDR2 ANQGSEA. The CDR3 sequence is 13 residues long. The CDR3 is CSVRERSTDTQYF. CDR3 in DNA: TGCAGCGTGAGGGAGCGAAGCACAGATACGCAGTATTTT.

The sample holds many counts of this clonotype. The V gene is TRBV6-1, the J gene TRBJ1-6; TRBD1 aligns across 9 bases. CDR1 is MNHNS, CDR2 SASEGT, per germline. This CDR3 has 15 residues. V dropped 2 bases and J dropped 10; count of bases not matched to a gene: 6. CDR3 region: CASSEPGQGLSPLHF. CDR3 DNA: TGTGCCAGCAGTGAACCGGGACAGGGCTTGTCACCCCTCCACTTT.

The sample holds many counts of this clonotype. This chain joins TRBV19 and TRBJ2-6; 10 bases match TRBD1. Unmatched junction bases numbered 5, after V lost 6 bases and J lost 0 bases. Germline V CDR1 and CDR2: LNHDA, SQIVND (reference sequence). This CDR3 contains 17 residues. The CDR3 sequence is CASSGTGASSGANVLTF. In nucleotides, the CDR3 is TGTGCCAGTAGCGGGACAGGGGCCTCCTCTGGGGCCAACGTCCTGACTTTC.

This clonotype was counted at least ten times. This sequence joins TRBV14 and TRBJ2-5; no firm D call. Germline CDR1 and CDR2: SGHDN and FVKESK. V shed 1 base and J shed 3 bases, with 3 bases lying between them. This CDR3 region has 12 residues. The CDR3 DNA is TGTGCCAGCAGCCAAGGGAAAGAGACCCAGTACTTC. This gives the protein CASSQGKETQYF.

A remark on this clonotype: A much larger clone differs from this one at a single base, so this may be a read error. The chain uses TRBV24-1 and TRBJ2-5; 7 nucleotides match TRBD1. V shed 4 bases and J 3 bases; nucleotides not matched to a gene: 10. Germline values: CDR1 KGHDR, CDR2 SFDVKD. CDR3 length equals 16 residues. CDR3 nucleotides: TGTGCCACCAGTGACTCTAGGGGGCTTTTAGAAGAGACCCAGTACTTC. Its protein is CATSDSRGLLEETQYF.

This clonotype came up many times. The V gene is TRBV20-1, the J gene TRBJ1-5; the D is unclear. The ends were cut back, 3 bases at V and 1 base at J, with 4 bases in the middle. The CDR3 has 12 amino acids. The germline gives CDR1 DFQATT, CDR2 SNEGSKA (reference sequence). The CDR3, as DNA: TGCAGTGCTAGTTACAGCAATCAGCCCCAGCATTTT. This encodes CSASYSNQPQHF.

As for this clonotype: A single base separates this from a much larger clone, so it may be a read error. V gene TRBV4-3 combines with J gene TRBJ1-2; D is undetermined. CDR1 and CDR2 from the germline V gene are LGHNA and YSLEER. Trimming left V 1 base short and J 4 bases short, with 13 bases between. This CDR3 has 15 residues. DNA of the CDR3: TGCGCCAGCAGCCAAGTTTATCCCGAGGTCTATGGCTACACCTTC. Amino acids: CASSQVYPEVYGYTF.

As concerns this clonotype: A much larger clone differs from this one at a single base, so this may be a read error. V usage is TRBV7-9 and J usage is TRBJ2-7; TRBD1 aligns across 12 bases. J gave up 5 bases and V 5 bases, and 4 bases lay outside the gene matches. From germline, CDR1 is SEHNR and CDR2 FQNEAQ (reference sequence). The CDR3 covers 14 residues. This CDR3 reads CASSSGTGGNEQYF. CDR3 nucleotides: TGTGCCAGCAGCAGCGGGACAGGGGGCAACGAGCAGTACTTC.

Points on this clonotype: A much larger clone differs from this one at a single base, so this may be a read error. The rearrangement uses TRBV18 and TRBJ2-5; unclear D gene. The germline gives CDR1 KGHSH, CDR2 LQKENI. The ends were cut back, 7 bases at V and 0 bases at J, with 9 bases in the middle. This CDR3 has 13 residues. CDR3 in DNA: TGTGCCAGCTTACCTTCATACCAAGAGACCCAGTACTTC. It yields the protein CASLPSYQETQYF.

The rearrangement joins TRBV5-4 to TRBJ1-6; no reliable D call. Germline CDR1 SGHNT, CDR2 YYREEE (reference sequence). The CDR3 runs 13 residues. Trimming cost V 3 bases and J 5 bases, with 6 bases left between them. The CDR3, as DNA: TGTGCCAGCAGCTGGGGTCATAATTCACCCCTCCACTTT. Translating it yields CASSWGHNSPLHF.

Concerning this clonotype: Since a much larger clone is just one base distant, this may be a read error. The J gene is TRBJ1-1, the V gene TRBV7-2, with 7 bases aligning to TRBD1. The CDR3 runs 13 residues. Trimming removed 5 bases from V and 10 bases from J; junction bases left unmatched: 10. CDR1 is SGHTA and CDR2 is FQGNSA in the germline V gene. The CDR3 nucleotides read TGTGCCAGCAGCAAAGGACAGGCGGTGGGAGCTTTCTTT. Amino acid sequence: CASSKGQAVGAFF.

This clonotype was recorded once. At one end the junction does not follow the germline gene, possibly because of a read error. The chain employs TRBV2 and TRBJ2-6, with D possibly matching TRBD2 (5 bases). CDR1 SNHLY and CDR2 FYNNEI come from the germline V gene. The CDR3 runs 15 residues. The CDR3 coding sequence is TGTGCCAGCAATCCAGGCCGGGTGAGGGCTAACGTCCTGACTTTC. Protein sequence: CASNPGRVRANVLTF.

This clonotype came up a few times. A clone one base away is much larger, so this may be a read error. This rearrangement joins TRBV6-5 to TRBJ1-1; D unresolved. CDR3 length: 14 residues. Germline CDR1 is MNHEY and CDR2 is SVGAGI. V was pared by 2 bases and J by 1 base, with 8 bases between. CDR3 amino acids: CASSYGPANTEAFF. The CDR3 coding sequence is TGTGCCAGCAGTTACGGGCCCGCGAACACTGAAGCTTTCTTT.

This clonotype was found a few times. A much larger clone lies one base from this, so it may be a read error. The chain uses TRBV10-1 and TRBJ1-4, with D hard to call. Germline V CDR1 and CDR2: WNHNN, SYGVQD (reference sequence). V lost 0 bases and J lost 4, with 6 bases in between. The CDR3 loop spans 14 amino acids. CDR3: CASSESTGNEKLFF. For the CDR3, the DNA is TGCGCCAGCAGTGAGTCGACCGGTAATGAAAAACTGTTTTTT.

The V gene is TRBV11-3, the J gene TRBJ1-1; no clear D gene. Deletions cut 0 bases from V and 4 bases from J, with 12 bases between. Germline lookup yields CDR1 SGHNT and CDR2 YENEEA. The CDR3 spans 15 residues. The CDR3 loop is CASSLDPEGRTEAFF. As DNA, the CDR3 is TGTGCCAGCAGCTTAGATCCCGAGGGTCGCACTGAAGCTTTCTTT.

The table lists this clonotype with many counts. This chain uses TRBV7-2 with TRBJ2-7, with D perhaps being TRBD1 or TRBD2 (6 bases each). Germline lookup yields CDR1 SGHTA and CDR2 FQGNSA. The CDR3 extends over 14 amino acids. V was cut by 5 bases and J by 5 bases, with 16 bases left in between. CDR3 nucleotides: TGTGCCAGCAGCCTCTTCGGGGGCCGCGACGAGCAGTACTTC. Translating it yields CASSLFGGRDEQYF.

This sequence joins TRBV7-9 and TRBJ1-1; 7 nucleotides line up with TRBD1. This CDR3 is 15 amino acids long. Trimming removed 5 bases from V and 2 bases from J; junction bases left unmatched: 8. Per the germline V gene, CDR1 is SEHNR and CDR2 is FQNEAQ (reference sequence). The CDR3 DNA reads as TGTGCCAGCAGCCAAGACAGGGCTGGAAACACTGAAGCTTTCTTT. This gives the protein CASSQDRAGNTEAFF.